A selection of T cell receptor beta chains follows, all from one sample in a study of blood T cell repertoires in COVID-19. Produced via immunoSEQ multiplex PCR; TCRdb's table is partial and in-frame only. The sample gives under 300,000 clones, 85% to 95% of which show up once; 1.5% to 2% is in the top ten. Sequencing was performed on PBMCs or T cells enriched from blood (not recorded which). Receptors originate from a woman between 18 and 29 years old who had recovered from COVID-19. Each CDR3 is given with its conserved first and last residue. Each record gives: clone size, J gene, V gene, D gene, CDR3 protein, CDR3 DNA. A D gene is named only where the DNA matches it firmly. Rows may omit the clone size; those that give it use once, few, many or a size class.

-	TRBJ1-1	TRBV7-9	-	CASTGGVSNTEAFF	TGTGCAAGCACTGGGGGGGTATCGAACACTGAAGCTTTCTTT
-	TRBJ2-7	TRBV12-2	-	CASRPTGVFDEQYF	TGTGCAAGTCGCCCTACAGGGGTCTTCGACGAGCAGTACTTC
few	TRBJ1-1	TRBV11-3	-	CASSLRGGSSEAFF	TGTGCCAGCAGCTTACGGGGCGGGAGCTCTGAAGCTTTCTTT
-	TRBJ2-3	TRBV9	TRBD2	CASSTRTSGRGLDTQYF	TGTGCCAGCAGCACCCGGACTAGCGGGAGGGGATTAGATACGCAGTATTTT
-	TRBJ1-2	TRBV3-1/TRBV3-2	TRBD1	CASSQERRTGGPGYTF	TGTGCCAGCAGCCAAGAAAGGAGGACAGGGGGCCCTGGCTACACCTTC
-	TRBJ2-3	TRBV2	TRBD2	CASSRTSGRGADTQYF	TGTGCCAGCAGCCGAACTAGCGGGAGGGGGGCGGATACGCAGTATTTT
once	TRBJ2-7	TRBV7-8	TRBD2	CASSLRTSIGEQYF	TGTGCCAGCAGCTTGCGGACTAGCATCGGCGAGCAGTACTTC
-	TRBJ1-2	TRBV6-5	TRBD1	CASSYVGGGYGYTF	TGTGCCAGCAGTTACGTAGGGGGCGGGTATGGCTACACCTTC
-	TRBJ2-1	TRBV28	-	CASSLRYWFGRGDYEQFF	TGTGCCAGCAGTTTACGCTACTGGTTCGGCAGGGGGGATTATGAGCAGTTCTTC
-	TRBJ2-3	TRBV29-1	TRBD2	CRSGLAGPITDTQYF	TGCAGGTCGGGGCTAGCGGGTCCTATCACAGATACGCAGTATTTT
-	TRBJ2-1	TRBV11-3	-	CASSLDGDTYNEQFF	TGTGCCAGCAGCTTAGACGGGGACACCTACAATGAGCAGTTCTTC
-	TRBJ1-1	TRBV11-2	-	CASSFGGRENTEAFF	TGTGCCAGCAGCTTTGGGGGCAGAGAGAACACTGAAGCTTTCTTT
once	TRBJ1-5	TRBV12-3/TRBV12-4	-	CASSSDSYQPQHF	TGTGCCAGCAGTTCAGACAGCTATCAGCCCCAGCATTTT
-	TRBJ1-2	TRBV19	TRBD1	CASSIDQGGIYGYTF	TGTGCCAGTAGTATAGATCAGGGGGGAATCTATGGCTACACCTTC
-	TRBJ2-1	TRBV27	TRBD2	CASKPKTSGGVKRSYNEQFF	TGTGCCAGCAAGCCGAAGACTAGCGGGGGGGTTAAGAGGTCCTACAATGAGCAGTTCTTC
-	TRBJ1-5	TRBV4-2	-	CASSANRDQPQHF	TGTGCCAGCAGCGCCAACAGGGACCAGCCCCAGCATTTT